The 8 T cell receptor beta chains given below trace back to one sample, sequenced in a study of PD-L1 blockade in urothelial cancer (dated by TCRdb to about 2017). Preparation of the library involved the immunoSEQ multiplex PCR assay. TCRdb mirrors the immuneACCESS table, restricted to in-frame sequences. Some clones are absent from its copies; in checked studies, under half trace to an unresolved V gene, and the reason for the others is unknown. The sample table records 90,000 to 100,000 clones; about 90% of these occur just once. The ten largest account for 1.5% to 2% of the sample. The time point label of this sample denotes: pretreatment peripheral blood. The source was PBMCs, collected around atezolizumab (anti-PD-L1) treatment. All receptors derive from a man in his 60s with urothelial cancer.

V is TRBV7-8 and J is TRBJ2-2; 9 bases are shared with TRBD1. CDR1 and CDR2 from the germline V gene are SGHVS and FQNEAQ. The CDR3 contains 16 residues. V lost 5 bases and J lost 5; bases outside the gene matches: 9. Here the CDR3 reads CASSLGQGPGTGELFF. CDR3 DNA: TGTGCCAGCAGCCTGGGACAGGGCCCGGGAACCGGGGAGCTGTTTTTT.

The genes are TRBV9 and TRBJ2-1; 16 bases map to TRBD2. Germline V gene sequence: CDR1 SGDLS, CDR2 YYNGEE. V gave up 4 bases and J gave up 7 bases; unmatched junction bases: 11. The CDR3 covers 18 residues. The CDR3 loop is CASSRTGTSGRGGNEQFF. In DNA, the CDR3 is TGTGCCAGCAGCCGCACCGGGACTAGCGGGAGGGGTGGGAATGAGCAGTTCTTC. The complete variable domain, with remaining parts taken from reference TRBV9 and TRBJ2-1, reads DSGVTQTPKHLITATGQRVTLRCSPRSGDLSVYWYQQSLDQGLQFLIQYYNGEERAKGNILERFSAQQFPDLHSELNLSSLELGDSALYFCASSRTGTSGRGGNEQFFGPGTRLTVL.

The V gene is TRBV6-6, the J gene TRBJ2-3; TRBD1 aligns across 11 bases. The CDR3 covers 15 residues. Unmatched junction bases numbered 8, after V lost 6 bases and J lost 6 bases. The germline V gene has CDR1 MNHNY and CDR2 SVGAGI (reference sequence). Written as DNA, the CDR3 is TGTGCCAGCAGGGACAGGGGGCGTCGTTTGGATACGCAGTATTTT. Its translation is CASRDRGRRLDTQYF.

J is TRBJ1-2 and V is TRBV28; 9 positions agree with TRBD1. The V gene end was trimmed by 3 bases and the J gene end by 4 bases; junction bases not matched to a gene: 6. This CDR3 has 15 amino acids. Germline lookup yields CDR1 MDHEN and CDR2 SYDVKM. The CDR3 here is CASSFSEGQGYGYTF. Here the CDR3 DNA reads TGTGCCAGCAGTTTTTCCGAGGGACAGGGCTATGGCTACACCTTC.

The chain uses TRBV19 and TRBJ2-2, with 16 bases fitting TRBD2. V was clipped by 4 bases and J by 5 bases; unmatched bases: 10. The CDR3 sequence is 19 residues long. CDR1 is LNHDA and CDR2 is SQIVND in the germline V gene (reference sequence). DNA of the CDR3: TGTGCCAGTAGTAAAACCGGGACTAGCGGGGGGGCATTGACCGGGGAGCTGTTTTTT. As protein: CASSKTGTSGGALTGELFF. Full variable domain (outside the CDR3, taken from reference TRBV19 and TRBJ2-2): DGGITQSPKYLFRKEGQNVTLSCEQNLNHDAMYWYRQDPGQGLRLIYYSQIVNDFQKGDIAEGYSVSREKKESFPLTVTSAQKNPTAFYLCASSKTGTSGGALTGELFFGEGSRLTVL.

The V call is TRBV7-8, the J call TRBJ1-4; D is unclear. The germline V gene has CDR1 SGHVS and CDR2 FQNEAQ. V dropped 5 bases and J dropped 8 bases, with 18 bases sitting between them. The CDR3 consists of 15 residues. CDR3 nucleotides: TGTGCCAGCAGCACCCTCGGAGGCGGTGTAGAAAAACTGTTTTTT. Its translation: CASSTLGGGVEKLFF.

This clone was seen only a few times. The V and J genes are TRBV9 and TRBJ2-3, with 7 bases lining up with TRBD1. The V and J ends lost 3 bases and 5 bases, in that order; junction bases with no gene match: 9. The CDR3 loop spans 15 amino acids. Looked up from germline, CDR1 is SGDLS and CDR2 is YYNGEE. As DNA, the CDR3 is TGTGCCAGCAGCGACGACAGGGTGAACGGAGATACGCAGTATTTT. This gives the protein CASSDDRVNGDTQYF.

The rearrangement uses TRBV19 and TRBJ2-1, with 7 bases aligning to TRBD1. The CDR3 is 13 residues long. Trimming removed 4 bases from V and 7 bases from J; junction bases left unmatched: 4. Germline V gene sequence: CDR1 LNHDA, CDR2 SQIVND (reference sequence). CDR3 residues: CASSKGAANEQFF. The CDR3 coding sequence is TGTGCCAGTAGTAAGGGGGCTGCAAATGAGCAGTTCTTC.